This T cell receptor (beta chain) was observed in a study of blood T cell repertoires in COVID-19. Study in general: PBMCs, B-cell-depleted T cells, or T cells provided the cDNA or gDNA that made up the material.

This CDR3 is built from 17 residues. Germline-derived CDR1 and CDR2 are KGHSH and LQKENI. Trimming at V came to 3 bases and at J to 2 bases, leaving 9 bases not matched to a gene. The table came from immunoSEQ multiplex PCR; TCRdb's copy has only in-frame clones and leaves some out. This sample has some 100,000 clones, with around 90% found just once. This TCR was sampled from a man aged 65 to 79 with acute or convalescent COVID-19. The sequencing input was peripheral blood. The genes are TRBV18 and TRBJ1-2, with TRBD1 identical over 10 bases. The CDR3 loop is CASSPRDRGHSNYGYTF. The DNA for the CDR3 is TGTGCCAGCTCACCCCGGGACAGGGGACACTCCAACTATGGCTACACCTTC. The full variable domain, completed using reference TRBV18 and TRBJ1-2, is NAGVMQNPRHLVRRRGQEARLRCSPMKGHSHVYWYRQLPEEGLKFMVYLQKENIIDESGMPKERFSAEFPKEGPSILRIQQVVRGDSAAYFCASSPRDRGHSNYGYTFGSGTRLTVV.